This T cell receptor (beta chain) was sequenced during a study of Ad26.COV2.S vaccination and SARS-CoV-2 variants. Profiling relied on immunoSEQ multiplex PCR, and the TCRdb table lists in-frame clones only, not all of them. Of 350,000 to 550,000 clones in the sample, approximately 89% were seen once. Study conclusions and caveats: The authors reported substantial breadth in spike-specific CD8+ and CD4+ T cell responses after vaccination. The placebo group had lower spike-specific TCR breadth than the vaccine recipients did. Placebo recipients and vaccine recipients were similar in non-spike TCR breadth.

Treatment described: roughly 18 received Ad26.COV2.S at low or high dose, single or two shots; about five received placebo; per-sample allocation not given. Vaccine and placebo recipients were sampled on day 63 after the first injection. CDR3 size: 15 residues. With 3 bases clipped from V and 0 bases from J, the junction kept 2 bases outside the gene matches. Germline CDR1 and CDR2: KGHSH and LQKENI. This clone appeared once. Its antigen is unknown. This chain links TRBV18 with TRBJ1-2; 9 bases line up with TRBD1. The material was peripheral blood, obtained in a trial of Ad26.COV2.S vaccine versus placebo. This clonotype originated in a person aged 18-60 years who received the Ad26.COV2.S COVID-19 vaccine or a placebo. This CDR3 reads CASSPGQGSNYGYTF. CDR3 coding DNA: TGTGCCAGCTCACCGGGACAGGGCTCTAACTATGGCTACACCTTC.